The subject of this entry is one TCR beta chain. Its antigen has not been determined. A much larger clone lies one base from this, so it may be a read error. Library generation was performed with RACE. TCRdb lists the instrument as NextSeq 500. Library preparation attached unique molecular identifiers to individual cDNA molecules for quantitative, reproducible TCR counting. Both TCR alpha and TCR beta chains were sequenced from each blood RNA sample. As for how the authors treated the data: Samples had a median of approximately 93,000 TCRs, with a range from roughly 20,000 to 690,600. The Decombinator software suite was used to annotate V, J and CDR3 in the TCR reads. For the PS versus PT1 abundance plots, all samples were subsampled to the same number of TCRs (28,000). Expanded TCRs were defined as absent before sensitization and observed at least eight times at the 2-week time point. Using fastp trimming at Q25 and MiXCR clonotype assembly, TCRdb reanalyzed the public sequencing data and kept in-frame beta chains. Each entry is one CDR3 protein sequence, shown with its most common DNA and genes. The V and J calls reflect TCRdb's pipeline rather than the authors' work. Within this sample are approximately 77,000 distinct CDR3 sequences, with 7.5% to 9% of them counted one time only. Approximately 1.5% of the sample goes to the ten largest clones.

This sample is part of a study of human T cells and chemical hapten exposure (dated by TCRdb to the early 2020s). About the investigation overall: For sensitization, 2% DPC in acetone was applied to a 2 cm by 2 cm area of upper inner arm skin. Patch testing was performed on the upper back with Finn chambers containing 0.01% DPC, and the patch tests were scored after 6 days according to International Contact Dermatitis Research Group standards. Blood samples were taken from patients before sensitization (week 0) and then at 2, 6 and about 24 weeks after DPC sensitization. Throughout the study period of roughly 24 weeks, patients also received therapeutic DPC doses to the scalp every week. Roughly 30 alopecia patients provided blood for TCR sequencing at one to four time points (pre-sensitization, 2, 6 and 24 weeks). The patient cohort, mostly female, included alopecia areata with under or over 50% scalp involvement, alopecia totalis and alopecia universalis. Libraries were combined into a pool for sequencing, and differences in TCR yield between samples came mainly from small differences in library volumes within the pool. In alopecia patients, the study followed how the peripheral blood TCR repertoire changed in vivo over primary and secondary sensitization to diphenylcyclopropenone (DPC), a hapten.

The label giving this sample's time point can be read as: patch test 1, 2 weeks after DPC sensitization. This sample's treatment or condition label indicates: therapeutic diphenylcyclopropenone sensitization with weekly scalp DPC. At each patch-test visit, blood was drawn before the patch test was applied. To be eligible, patients had to be aged 18 to 70, diagnosed with alopecia and judged suitable for DPC therapy, while pregnant patients were excluded. Total RNA was extracted from unfractionated whole blood that had been collected in Tempus Blood RNA tubes. The germline V gene yields KGHSH for CDR1 and LQKENI for CDR2. Taken from cysteine to phenylalanine, the CDR3 has 15 residues. CDR3 DNA only is kept here, 45 bases in frame from base 1. Compared with germline, V lacks 2 bases and J lacks 5 bases; bases without a gene match: 8. General conclusions and limits of the study: After repeated subsampling, the strength of the expansion versus patch-test correlation and the threshold at which it became significant changed. Patch test score correlated positively with the number of PT1 expanded TCRs, reaching significance at thresholds 8, 16 and 32 but not at 4. No change with DPC sensitization was found in the number of TCRs above 1 in 1000 frequency, and no evidence of global repertoire structure alterations was found. Because all patients had alopecia, a presumed autoimmune disease, the immune response of the patients might differ from that of healthy individuals. Compared with pre-sensitization or healthy control sets, expanded TCRs formed significantly more large CDR3 similarity clusters, which is consistent with antigen-driven responses.

The sample was whole blood, taken in connection with sensitization to the hapten diphenylcyclopropenone (DPC). This clonotype originated in a woman in her 30s with alopecia areata. Some clones in this sample may be carry-over from other donors' samples. This receptor chain uses TRBV18 and TRBJ2-7, with 8 central nucleotides matching TRBD1. The CDR3 has the sequence CASSPMTGAGNEQYF. The sequence in DNA is TGTGCCAGCTCACCAATGACAGGGGCTGGCAACGAGCAGTACTTC.